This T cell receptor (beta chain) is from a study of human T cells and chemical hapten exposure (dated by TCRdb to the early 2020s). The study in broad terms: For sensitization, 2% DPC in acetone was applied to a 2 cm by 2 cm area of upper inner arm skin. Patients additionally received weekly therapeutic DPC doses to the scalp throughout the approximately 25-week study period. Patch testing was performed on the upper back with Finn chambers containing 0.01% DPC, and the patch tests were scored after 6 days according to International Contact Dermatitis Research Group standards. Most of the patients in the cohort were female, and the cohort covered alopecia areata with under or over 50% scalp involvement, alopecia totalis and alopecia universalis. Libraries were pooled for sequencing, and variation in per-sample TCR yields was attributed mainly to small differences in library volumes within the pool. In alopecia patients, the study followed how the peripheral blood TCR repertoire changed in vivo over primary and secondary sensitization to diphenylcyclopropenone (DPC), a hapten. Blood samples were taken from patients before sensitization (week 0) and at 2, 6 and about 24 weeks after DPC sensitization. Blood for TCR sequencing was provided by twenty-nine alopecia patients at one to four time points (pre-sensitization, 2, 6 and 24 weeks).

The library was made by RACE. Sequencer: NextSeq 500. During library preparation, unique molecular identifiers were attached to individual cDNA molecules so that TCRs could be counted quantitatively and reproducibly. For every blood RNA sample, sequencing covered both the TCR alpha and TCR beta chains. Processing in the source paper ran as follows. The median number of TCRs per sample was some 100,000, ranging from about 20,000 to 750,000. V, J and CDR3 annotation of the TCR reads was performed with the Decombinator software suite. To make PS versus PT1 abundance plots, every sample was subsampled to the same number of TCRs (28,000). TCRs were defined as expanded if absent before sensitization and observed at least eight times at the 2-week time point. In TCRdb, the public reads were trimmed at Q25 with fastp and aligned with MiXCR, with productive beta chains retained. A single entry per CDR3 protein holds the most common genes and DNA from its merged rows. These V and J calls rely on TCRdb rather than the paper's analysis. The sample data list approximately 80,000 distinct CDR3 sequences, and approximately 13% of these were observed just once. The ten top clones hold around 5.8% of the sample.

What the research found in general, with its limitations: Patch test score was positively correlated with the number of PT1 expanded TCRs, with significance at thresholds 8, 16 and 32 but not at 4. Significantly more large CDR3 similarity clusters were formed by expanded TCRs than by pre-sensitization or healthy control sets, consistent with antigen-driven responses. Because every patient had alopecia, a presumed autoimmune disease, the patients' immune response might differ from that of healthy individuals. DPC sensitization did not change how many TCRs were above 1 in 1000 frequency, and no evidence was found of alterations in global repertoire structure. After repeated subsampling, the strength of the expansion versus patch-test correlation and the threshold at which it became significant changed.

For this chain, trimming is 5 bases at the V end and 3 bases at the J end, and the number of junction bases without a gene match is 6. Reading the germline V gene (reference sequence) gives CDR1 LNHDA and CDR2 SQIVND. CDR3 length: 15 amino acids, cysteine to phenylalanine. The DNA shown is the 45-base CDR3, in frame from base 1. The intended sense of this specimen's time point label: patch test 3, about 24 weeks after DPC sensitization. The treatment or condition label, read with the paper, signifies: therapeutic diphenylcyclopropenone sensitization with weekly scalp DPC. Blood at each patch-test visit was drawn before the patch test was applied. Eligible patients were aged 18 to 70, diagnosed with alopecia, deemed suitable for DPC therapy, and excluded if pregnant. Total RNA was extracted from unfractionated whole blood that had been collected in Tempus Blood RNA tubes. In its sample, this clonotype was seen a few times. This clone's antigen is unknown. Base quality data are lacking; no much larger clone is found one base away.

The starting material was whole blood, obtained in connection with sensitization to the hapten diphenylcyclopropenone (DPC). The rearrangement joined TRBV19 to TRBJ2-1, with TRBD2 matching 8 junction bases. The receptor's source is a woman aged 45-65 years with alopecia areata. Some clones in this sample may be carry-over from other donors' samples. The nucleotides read TGTGCCAGTAGTTTTCTAGCGGGTTACTACAATGAGCAGTTCTTC. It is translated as CASSFLAGYYNEQFF.